The clone carrying this T cell receptor (beta chain) occurred a few times. The protocol was immunoSEQ multiplex PCR, while the TCRdb copy is restricted to in-frame clones and leaves out a portion. The data contain about 220,000 clones, 70% to 90% of them singletons. The data stem from a study of blood T cell repertoires in COVID-19. Across the study: COVID-19 samples, acute and convalescent, were from the United States, Italy and Spain. The cDNA or gDNA used as material had been derived from T cells, B-cell-depleted T cells, or PBMCs.

This CDR3 is built from 12 residues. The trim removed 3 bases at V and 5 bases at J, leaving 3 bases unmatched. Germline values: CDR1 DFQATT, CDR2 SNEGSKA (reference sequence). Sequencing was done on a sample of peripheral blood. The chain employs TRBV20-1 and TRBJ1-1, with 7 bases aligning to TRBD1. The receptor was derived from a human donor in a cohort sampled during active COVID-19. The DNA for the CDR3 is TGCAGTGCTAGTAAGGGGGCAACTGAAGCTTTCTTT. This codes for CSASKGATEAFF.